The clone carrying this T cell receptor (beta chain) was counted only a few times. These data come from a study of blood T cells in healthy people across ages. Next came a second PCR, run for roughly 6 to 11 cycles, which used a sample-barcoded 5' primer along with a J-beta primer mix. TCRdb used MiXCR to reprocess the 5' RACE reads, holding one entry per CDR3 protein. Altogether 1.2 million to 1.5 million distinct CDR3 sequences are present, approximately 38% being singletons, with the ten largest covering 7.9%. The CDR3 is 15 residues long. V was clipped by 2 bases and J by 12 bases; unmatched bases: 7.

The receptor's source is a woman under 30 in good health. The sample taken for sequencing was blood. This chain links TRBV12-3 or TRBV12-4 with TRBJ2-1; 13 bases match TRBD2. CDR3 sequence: CASSLRTSGSPPQFF. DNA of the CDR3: TGTGCCAGCAGTTTAAGGACTAGCGGGAGTCCCCCGCAGTTCTTC.